The rows below give T cell receptor beta chains drawn from one sample of a study of T cells in localized non-small cell lung cancer. Produced via immunoSEQ multiplex PCR; TCRdb's table is partial and in-frame only. The table shows roughly 35,000 clones, with about 90% occurring only once. The sequencing here drew on peripheral blood, taken before any cancer treatment. The receptors here all came from an older female donor with stage I lung adenocarcinoma. The CDR3 runs from the conserved cysteine through the conserved F or W. A D gene is named only where the DNA matches it firmly. Rows may omit the clone size; those that give it use once, few, many or a size class.

J	V	D	size	DNA	CDR3
TRBJ1-5	TRBV19	-	-	TGTGCCAGTAGTATAGACAGCAGCAATCAGCCCCAGCATTTT	CASSIDSSNQPQHF
TRBJ2-2	TRBV5-6	TRBD1	-	TGTGCCAGCAGCGTGACAGGGATCGCGAACACCGGGGAGCTGTTTTTT	CASSVTGIANTGELFF
TRBJ2-3	TRBV5-4	TRBD2	-	TGTGCCAGCAGCCGGGGACTAGCGGGGGGATCTGCAGATACGCAGTATTTT	CASSRGLAGGSADTQYF
TRBJ1-2	TRBV25-1	TRBD1	-	TGTGCCAGCAGTCGACAGGGGGAGGGCTACACCTTC	CASSRQGEGYTF
TRBJ1-5	TRBV6-6	TRBD1	-	TGTGCCAGCAGTTCCGCCGGGACAGGGGGCAATCAGCCCCAGCATTTT	CASSSAGTGGNQPQHF
TRBJ2-1	TRBV25-1	TRBD2	-	TGTGCCAGCAGTGAATCCGCCGGCCCCGCTGGACTAGGTGAGCAGTTCTTC	CASSESAGPAGLGEQFF
TRBJ2-7	TRBV7-2	-	-	TGTGCCAGCAGCCCTGCCTACGAGCAGTACTTC	CASSPAYEQYF
TRBJ2-3	TRBV19	-	-	TGTGCCAGTAGTATTTCCAGGGGTACGGATACGCAGTATTTT	CASSISRGTDTQYF
TRBJ1-2	TRBV4-1	-	-	TGCGCCAGCAGCCAAGAGGGAGGATATGGCTACACCTTC	CASSQEGGYGYTF
TRBJ1-4	TRBV5-1	TRBD1	-	TGCGCCAGCAGCTTGGCACAGGGGGTTGCAACTAATGAAAAACTGTTTTTT	CASSLAQGVATNEKLFF
TRBJ2-7	TRBV6-1	-	-	TGTGCCAGCAGTGAGAACACCCCCTACGAGCAGTACTTC	CASSENTPYEQYF
TRBJ2-2	TRBV28	-	once	TGTGCCAGCACCGGGAATTCAAGGGGGAGGACCGGGGAGCTGTTTTTT	CASTGNSRGRTGELFF
TRBJ2-2	TRBV2	TRBD1	-	TGTGCCAGCAGTGCTTTCAGGGGGACGAACACCGGGGAGCTGTTTTTT	CASSAFRGTNTGELFF
TRBJ1-2	TRBV20-1	-	-	TGCAGTGCTAGGAGGGGGTATGGCTACACCTTC	CSARRGYGYTF
TRBJ1-5	TRBV28	TRBD1	-	TGTGCCAGCAGCCGACTACAGGGGGCTTACCCCATACAGCCCCAGCATTTT	CASSRLQGAYPIQPQHF
TRBJ1-1	TRBV19	-	-	TGTGCCAGCGAAGGAACAGGGTGGGACACTGAAGCTTTCTTT	CASEGTGWDTEAFF
TRBJ2-2	TRBV5-4	TRBD1	-	TGTGCCAGCAGCTTCCGGGACAGACTAACCGGGGAGCTGTTTTTT	CASSFRDRLTGELFF
TRBJ2-3	TRBV11-3	-	-	TGTGCCAGCAGCTTGACTGCGAGAGGCACAGATACGCAGTATTTT	CASSLTARGTDTQYF
TRBJ1-4	TRBV2	TRBD1	few	TGTGCCAGCAACCCACAGGGACAGAAAGAAAAACTGTTTTTT	CASNPQGQKEKLFF
TRBJ1-1	TRBV29-1	TRBD1	once	TGCAGCGTTGTAACCCCGGGACAGGGAAAGACTGAAGCTTTCTTT	CSVVTPGQGKTEAFF
TRBJ1-5	TRBV9	-	-	TGTGCCAGCAGCGTCTCGGGGGTGAGCAATCAGCCCCAGCATTTT	CASSVSGVSNQPQHF
TRBJ2-1	TRBV19	-	-	TGTGCCAGTAGTTCTAACTTGGGACTCGCCATCCGAGAGCAGTTCTTC	CASSSNLGLAIREQFF
TRBJ2-1	TRBV6-5	-	-	TGTGCCAGCAGTTACGGGGGGTCCTACAATGAGCAGTTCTTC	CASSYGGSYNEQFF
TRBJ2-1	TRBV7-2	-	-	TGTGCCAGCAGCCCAGGACTGGGGCACGGGGAGCAGTTCTTC	CASSPGLGHGEQFF
TRBJ1-2	TRBV7-9	-	-	TGTGCCAGCAGCAAACATACTGAGTTGTCTAACTATGGCTACACCTTC	CASSKHTELSNYGYTF
TRBJ1-2	TRBV7-2	-	-	TGTGCCAGCAGCTCCGGGGAGACCCGGAGATATGGCTACACCTTC	CASSSGETRRYGYTF
TRBJ1-5	TRBV6-1	TRBD1	-	TGTGCCAGCTCGGGGGACAGGGTTCAGCCCCAGCATTTT	CASSGDRVQPQHF
TRBJ1-1	TRBV5-6	TRBD1	-	TGTGCCAGCAGCTATACAGGGGAGGCGGCTGAAGCTTTCTTT	CASSYTGEAAEAFF
TRBJ2-3	TRBV6-5	-	-	TGTGCCAGCAGTTACATGAGGGAAACGCAGTATTTT	CASSYMRETQYF
TRBJ2-3	TRBV19	TRBD2	-	TGTGCCAGTAGTATACGTGGGGAGGGACCCACAGATACGCAGTATTTT	CASSIRGEGPTDTQYF
TRBJ1-1	TRBV7-8	-	-	TGTGCCAGCAGCTTCGGGATCATGAACACTGAAGCTTTCTTT	CASSFGIMNTEAFF
TRBJ1-1	TRBV5-1	-	-	TGCGCCAGCAGCTTATCAGGGGCTGGGACTGAAGCTTTCTTT	CASSLSGAGTEAFF
TRBJ1-2	TRBV30	-	-	TGTGCCTGGAGAAAGGGGGGCTTGGCGTATGGCTACACCTTC	CAWRKGGLAYGYTF
TRBJ2-5	TRBV5-4	TRBD1	-	TGTGCCAGCAGCTTGGTGGGACAGCAAGAGACCCAGTACTTC	CASSLVGQQETQYF
TRBJ2-5	TRBV18	-	-	TGTGCCAGCTCGCAACAAGAGACCCAGTACTTC	CASSQQETQYF
TRBJ2-5	TRBV5-6	-	once	TGTGCCAGCAGCTTCCAGGGCAGCGAGACCCAGTACTTC	CASSFQGSETQYF
TRBJ1-1	TRBV18	-	few	TGTGCCAGCTCACTAGGGACGGGTGAGAACACTGAAGCTTTCTTT	CASSLGTGENTEAFF
TRBJ2-2	TRBV6-1	TRBD1	-	TGTGCCAGCAGGAGGACAGGGGGGACCGGGGAGCTGTTTTTT	CASRRTGGTGELFF
TRBJ2-7	TRBV7-9	TRBD1	-	TGTGCCAGCAGCCGGGGACAGAGCTCCTACGAGCAGTACTTC	CASSRGQSSYEQYF
TRBJ1-5	TRBV6-6	-	-	TGTGCCAGTCACGGGGGCCTTCAGCCCCAGCATTTT	CASHGGLQPQHF
TRBJ1-2	TRBV4-1	-	-	TGCGCCAGCAGCCAAGATGGGGGGCTCTATGGCTACACCTTC	CASSQDGGLYGYTF
TRBJ2-3	TRBV5-1	TRBD1	once	TGCGCCAGTCGACAGGGCTCTAGCACAGATACGCAGTATTTT	CASRQGSSTDTQYF
TRBJ1-3	TRBV19	TRBD1	-	TGTGCCAGTAGTATCCTAACAGGGGCTCGTGGAAACACCATATATTTT	CASSILTGARGNTIYF
TRBJ1-1	TRBV30	-	-	TGTGCCTGGAGTCTACTTCAAAACACTGAAGCTTTCTTT	CAWSLLQNTEAFF
TRBJ1-1	TRBV11-3	-	once	TGTGCCAGCAGCCCCCGACAGACGGAGACTGAAGCTTTCTTT	CASSPRQTETEAFF
TRBJ2-7	TRBV15	-	-	TGTGCCACCAGCAGAGAGTACGAGCAGTACTTC	CATSREYEQYF
TRBJ2-3	TRBV10-1	-	-	TGCGCCAGCAGTGACGGGACGCCAGATACGCAGTATTTT	CASSDGTPDTQYF
TRBJ1-5	TRBV6-1	TRBD1	-	TGTGCCAGCAGTGATACGGCAGGGGGCGGGCAGCCCCAGCATTTT	CASSDTAGGGQPQHF
TRBJ2-2	TRBV5-5	-	-	TGTGCCAGCAGCTTGGGGTCGGGGATCCTAGCCACCGGGGAGCTGTTTTTT	CASSLGSGILATGELFF
TRBJ1-3	TRBV19	-	-	TGTGCCAGTACTCCGGACCTTTCTCGTGGAAACACCATATATTTT	CASTPDLSRGNTIYF
TRBJ2-1	TRBV6-6	-	-	TGTGCCAGCACCTGGTCCTCCTACAATGAGCAGTTCTTC	CASTWSSYNEQFF
TRBJ1-2	TRBV6-5	-	-	TGTGCCAGCAGGGAGGACGGGAACTATGGCTACACCTTC	CASREDGNYGYTF